This TCR beta chain originates from a study of technical replicates of blood from a handful of donors. The CDR3 covers 18 residues. Data came from immunoSEQ multiplex PCR; TCRdb stores just in-frame clones and leaves some out. The sample has over 90,000 clones, approximately 96% seen once; the top ten hold 0.3% to 0.45%. The sequenced material came from T cells isolated from PBMCs. This TCR was sampled from a human donor in good health. V usage is TRBV21-1 and J usage is TRBJ2-7; TRBD1, the table's D call, was not compared with the DNA. TRBV21-1 is shown as a pseudogene. The CDR3 region is CASSKPISLSGTAYEQYF. DNA for the CDR3: TGTGCCAGCAGCAAACCGATTTCTCTTTCCGGGACAGCCTACGAGCAGTACTTC.